Shown below are 18 T cell receptor beta chains from a single sample sequenced in a study of T-cell memory formation after mild COVID-19. Using its own MiXCR run on the 5' RACE reads, TCRdb lists one record per CDR3 protein. Of about 610,000 distinct CDR3 sequences listed, about 18% were seen once; the top ten hold approximately 8.1%. What was sequenced was PBMCs or a T cell subset sorted from them (not recorded which). All receptors derive from an adult woman who had mild COVID-19 (a few samples of this study predate the infection). Cell type and time point are not known.

This clonotype turned up a few times. V gene TRBV11-2 combines with J gene TRBJ2-7; D perhaps matches TRBD1 (6 bases). The CDR3 sequence is 13 residues long. Germline V gene data show CDR1 as SGHAT and CDR2 as FQNNGV. Trimming removed 5 bases at V and 6 bases at J, with 14 bases between. The CDR3, as DNA: TGTGCCAGCAGCCCAGACAGGTCCAGCGAGCAGTACTTC. It encodes CASSPDRSSEQYF.

The table lists this clonotype with a few counts. V gene TRBV20-1 combines with J gene TRBJ2-7; 9 bases align to TRBD2. Germline V gives CDR1 DFQATT, CDR2 SNEGSKA (reference sequence). J lost 6 bases, V lost 7 bases, and 10 bases had no gene match. The CDR3 loop spans 13 amino acids. CDR3: CSGRTSALGEQYF. The CDR3 DNA follows: TGCAGTGGGAGGACTAGCGCTTTGGGCGAGCAGTACTTC.

This clonotype was counted only a few times. The gene calls are TRBV12-3 or TRBV12-4 and TRBJ2-3; 8 bases map to TRBD1. Losses at the gene ends were 6 bases for V and 2 bases for J; bases not matched to a gene: 10. The CDR3 sequence is 16 residues long. CDR3 residues: CASRPTGGRPTDTQYF. For the CDR3, the DNA is TGTGCCAGCAGGCCAACAGGGGGTCGACCCACAGATACGCAGTATTTT.

V usage is TRBV5-6 and J usage is TRBJ2-5; maybe TRBD2 (6 bases). The CDR3 runs to 16 residues. Germline V gene sequence: CDR1 SGHDT, CDR2 YYEEEE. V was trimmed by 4 bases and J by 4 bases, leaving 20 bases between them. This CDR3 is CASSRVVAVTRETQYF. The CDR3 coding sequence is TGTGCCAGCAGCAGGGTTGTAGCGGTAACGAGAGAGACCCAGTACTTC.

The V and J genes are TRBV20-1 and TRBJ2-4, with unresolved D. Trimming removed 7 bases from V and 3 bases from J, with 13 bases in between. The germline V gene encodes CDR1 DFQATT and CDR2 SNEGSKA (reference sequence). The CDR3 is made up of 13 amino acids. DNA for the CDR3: TGCAGTGGTAGTCTAGTCGGCAAAAACATTCAGTACTTC. Translated: CSGSLVGKNIQYF.

This clonotype was seen only a few times. This chain uses TRBV12-3 or TRBV12-4 with TRBJ2-7; 14 bases map to TRBD2. The CDR3 spans 18 residues. V was pared by 1 base and J by 4 bases, with 9 bases of the junction left unmatched. The CDR3 region has the DNA TGTGCCAGCAGTTTAGAGGGACTAGCGGGAGAACGATGGTACGAGCAGTACTTC. It yields the protein CASSLEGLAGERWYEQYF.

The J gene is TRBJ2-3, the V gene TRBV5-1; D ambiguous. Trimming pared 4 bases from V and 7 bases from J, leaving 7 bases between. Per germline, CDR1 SGHRS and CDR2 YFSETQ. The CDR3 loop spans 11 amino acids. Here the CDR3 reads CASSRPYTQYF. The CDR3 DNA follows: TGCGCCAGCAGCAGGCCTTATACGCAGTATTTT.

The chain couples TRBV12-3 or TRBV12-4 to TRBJ2-7; D ambiguous. The V end lost 5 bases, the J end lost 6 bases, and 11 bases lay between the germline ends. CDR3 length: 12 residues. CDR3 sequence reads: CASSLSLSEQYF. In DNA, the CDR3 is TGTGCCAGCAGTCTATCCCTGAGCGAGCAGTACTTC.

There are a few counts of this clonotype. J is TRBJ2-2 and V is TRBV6-2 or TRBV6-3; D perhaps matches TRBD2 (6 bases). The V end was cut by 5 bases, the J end by 0 bases, with 16 bases between. Germline lookup yields CDR1 MNHEY and CDR2 SVGEGT. This CDR3 has 17 residues. The CDR3 reads CASSGTSWAPNTGELFF. The CDR3 DNA reads as TGTGCCAGCAGTGGGACTTCTTGGGCCCCGAACACCGGGGAGCTGTTTTTT.

As DNA, the CDR3 is TGTGCCAGCAGTTTTTCAGCTAGCGGGATCACCGGGGAGCTGTTTTTT. This codes for CASSFSASGITGELFF. The chain uses TRBV5-4 and TRBJ2-2, with 9 bases identical to TRBD2. Germline values: CDR1 SGHNT, CDR2 YYREEE (reference sequence). The junction had 9 bases not matched to a gene; V was cut back by 5 bases and J by 4 bases. The CDR3 is 16 amino acids.

The V gene is TRBV7-2, the J gene TRBJ2-2, with D maybe TRBD1 (5 bases). There are 17 residues in the CDR3. The V end was cut by 0 bases, the J end by 4 bases, with 15 bases between. The germline CDR1 and CDR2 sequences are SGHTA and FQGNSA. The CDR3 nucleotides read TGTGCCAGCAGCTTAGCGTGGGTGGCAGGGCTCACCGGGGAGCTGTTTTTT. The encoded protein is CASSLAWVAGLTGELFF.

This clonotype appeared a few times. This chain links TRBV27 with TRBJ1-6; D is unresolved. V was shortened by 2 bases and J by 7 bases, with 12 bases between the two germline ends. CDR1 and CDR2 (germline): MNHEY, SMNVEV (reference sequence). The CDR3 is 15 residues long. Written as DNA, the CDR3 is TGTGCCAGCAGTTTAGATACAGTCTTCAATTCACCCCTCCACTTT. This translates into CASSLDTVFNSPLHF.

There are a few counts of this clonotype. This sequence joins TRBV7-2 and TRBJ1-1; no definite D call. The V gene lost 10 bases and the J gene lost 0 bases, with 12 bases spanning the gap. CDR1 SGHTA and CDR2 FQGNSA come from the germline V gene. The CDR3 length is 13 residues. CDR3 in DNA: TGTGCCACGAGGCGGGATCTGAACACTGAAGCTTTCTTT. This codes for CATRRDLNTEAFF.

This rearrangement joins TRBV10-3 to TRBJ1-1; D call uncertain. CDR1 and CDR2 from the germline V gene are ENHRY and SYGVKD. CDR3 length: 12 amino acids. Between the trimmed V and J ends, which lost 6 bases and 0 bases, there was a span of 5 bases. The CDR3 region is CAIREMNTEAFF. The CDR3 coding sequence is TGTGCCATCAGGGAGATGAACACTGAAGCTTTCTTT.

A few counts support this clonotype. CDR3 in DNA: TGTGCCAGCAGCTTAAACAGGGGTTCTGAAGCTTTCTTT. The encoded protein is CASSLNRGSEAFF. The chain uses TRBV7-2 and TRBJ1-1; 7 nucleotides align to TRBD1. Trimming took 2 bases from V and 6 from J; bases not matched to a gene: 3. Germline loops: CDR1 SGHTA, CDR2 FQGNSA. There are 13 residues in the CDR3.

The rearrangement uses TRBV13 and TRBJ2-3, with 9 bases identical to TRBD2. The V gene's germline CDR1 is PRHDT and CDR2 FYEKMQ (reference sequence). V lost 3 bases to trimming and J lost 0 bases; unmatched junction nucleotides: 19. There are 21 residues in the CDR3. The CDR3 loop reads CASSFVSALAGPVASTDTQYF. CDR3 DNA: TGTGCCAGCAGCTTCGTCTCGGCGCTAGCGGGACCCGTGGCTAGCACAGATACGCAGTATTTT.

The J gene is TRBJ2-3, the V gene TRBV11-3; 8 nucleotides agree with TRBD1. The J segment lost 4 bases and the V segment lost 5 bases, leaving 14 bases of the junction unmatched. This CDR3 region has 17 residues. CDR1 is SGHNT, CDR2 YENEEA, per germline. The CDR3 nucleotides read TGTGCCAGCAGCCCAGTGGGACAGGCCTGGGGCGCAGATACGCAGTATTTT. Protein: CASSPVGQAWGADTQYF. Drawing the rest from reference TRBV11-3 and TRBJ2-3, the complete variable domain is EAGVVQSPRYKIIEKKQPVAFWCNPISGHNTLYWYLQNLGQGPELLIRYENEEAVDDSQLPKDRFSAERLKGVDSTLKIQPAELGDSAVYLCASSPVGQAWGADTQYFGPGTRLTVL.

V is TRBV10-2 and J is TRBJ2-3; TRBD2 might be the D (6 bases). This CDR3 has 14 residues. Germline V gene lookup returns CDR1 WSHSY and CDR2 SAAADI. V was trimmed by 6 bases and J by 3 bases, leaving 13 bases between them. CDR3: CASREGGITDTQYF. CDR3 coding DNA: TGCGCCAGCAGGGAGGGCGGGATAACAGATACGCAGTATTTT.